The entry below describes one T cell receptor (beta chain). Its antigen is not identified. A much larger clone differs by one base, so this may be a read error. These data belong to a study of blood T cells in healthy people across ages. Findings of the study overall: Diversity of TCR beta per million T cells declined in a roughly linear way with age.

A second PCR of about 6 to 11 cycles used a sample-barcoded 5' primer and a J-beta primer mix. Sequencing recovered at least 3 million CDR3-containing paired-end reads from each sample. TCRdb reprocessed the 5' RACE reads with MiXCR, giving one entry per CDR3 protein. Among around 1,500,000 distinct CDR3 sequences, 25% to 30% were seen once, and the ten largest hold roughly 8%. Researchers collected 9.5 to 10 milliliters of peripheral blood from every single donor. CDR3 length: 15 amino acids. Germline values: CDR1 DFQATT, CDR2 SNEGSKA (reference sequence). Sequenced: blood. V is TRBV20-1 and J is TRBJ2-1, with TRBD2 matching over 7 bases. The DNA end is a closer match to TRBJ2-7, so the J assignment may be wrong. This receptor was taken from a woman aged 25 to 39 in good health. CDR3 loop: CSGTSGASSYNEQYF. CDR3 DNA sequence: TGCAGTGGGACCAGCGGGGCGAGCTCCTACAATGAGCAGTACTTC.